This TCR beta chain was identified in a study of blood T cell repertoires in COVID-19. Study background: The study drew acute and convalescent COVID-19 samples from the United States, Italy and Spain.

Authors' methods: Amplification of reference gene primers was used by the study to estimate nucleated cell counts. Clones were read by immunoSEQ multiplex PCR, and TCRdb kept only the in-frame ones, dropping some. V and J calls and clone size are those listed in that table; D and trimming were worked out from the DNA. The repertoire consists of over 85,000 clones, with 75% to 90% occurring once and the leading ten covering 15%. V was pared by 3 bases and J by 0 bases, with 5 bases between. This CDR3 is built from 13 residues. Germline CDR1 reads DFQATT; CDR2 reads SNEGSKA (reference sequence). This receptor was obtained from a male donor with acute or convalescent COVID-19. The sequencing input was peripheral blood. The gene calls are TRBV20-1 and TRBJ2-2; D is unresolved. The CDR3 here is CSASSANTGELFF. CDR3 bases: TGCAGTGCTAGTTCCGCGAACACCGGGGAGCTGTTTTTT.